These T cell receptor beta chains were read from a single sample in a study of shared clonotypes between healthy human individuals. The method was immunoSEQ multiplex PCR; TCRdb's version includes in-frame clones alone and lacks a portion of them. The table lists around 1 million clones, 76% of them singletons, with around 1.5% in the top ten. Material for sequencing was memory CD4+ T cells sorted from blood. These receptors were obtained from a man between 18 and 29 years old in good health. CDR3s include the opening cysteine and the closing phenylalanine or tryptophan. A D gene is named only where the DNA matches it firmly. Clone sizes are given selectively: once, few, many, or a class where the clone is expanded.

D,J,V,size,CDR3,DNA
-,TRBJ2-7,TRBV14,-,CASSNTGVGYEQYF,TGTGCCAGCAGCAACACGGGGGTCGGCTACGAGCAGTACTTC
-,TRBJ2-5,TRBV5-1,-,CASSLGGAASKTQYF,TGCGCCAGCAGCTTGGGAGGTGCAGCTTCGAAGACCCAGTACTTC
-,TRBJ1-5,TRBV6-6,-,CASSYSSGGYNQPQHF,TGTGCCAGCAGTTACTCTTCCGGGGGATACAATCAGCCCCAGCATTTT
-,TRBJ1-2,TRBV5-1,-,CASSLQLNYGYTF,TGCGCCAGCAGCTTGCAACTGAACTATGGCTACACCTTC
-,TRBJ2-2,TRBV30,many,CAWKRKQGLGTGELFF,TGTGCCTGGAAACGCAAACAGGGACTGGGAACCGGGGAGCTGTTTTTT
-,TRBJ1-2,TRBV10-3,-,CAISDLGSVYTF,TGTGCCATCAGTGACCTAGGGTCCGTGTACACCTTC
TRBD1,TRBJ1-5,TRBV28,-,CASSFYRGSPGGHF,TGTGCCAGCAGTTTTTACAGGGGGTCACCGGGAGGGCATTTT
-,TRBJ2-4,TRBV28,once,CASSSFVGRLLAKNIQYF,TGTGCCAGCAGTAGCTTTGTTGGCAGACTCCTAGCCAAAAACATTCAGTACTTC
TRBD1,TRBJ2-7,TRBV5-1,-,CASTERTGVTYEQYF,TGCGCCAGCACCGAAAGGACAGGGGTCACCTACGAGCAGTACTTC
-,TRBJ1-2,TRBV7-9,-,CASSLWGESYTF,TGTGCCAGCAGCCTCTGGGGGGAGAGCTACACCTTC
-,TRBJ2-2,TRBV7-3,once,CASSGPGNTGELFF,TGTGCCAGCAGCGGCCCAGGGAACACCGGGGAGCTGTTTTTT
TRBD1,TRBJ1-5,TRBV5-6,many,CASRWGQGDNQPQHF,TGTGCCAGCAGGTGGGGACAGGGAGACAATCAGCCCCAGCATTTT
-,TRBJ2-5,TRBV7-3,-,CASSSGRTFQETQYF,TGTGCCAGCAGCTCAGGAAGGACTTTCCAAGAGACCCAGTACTTC
-,TRBJ2-1,TRBV23-1,-,CASSQYWEWVYNEQFF,TGCGCCAGCAGTCAATATTGGGAGTGGGTATACAATGAGCAGTTCTTC
TRBD2,TRBJ2-1,TRBV7-2,-,CASSFRTSGTNEQFF,TGTGCCAGCAGCTTTCGGACTAGCGGGACTAATGAGCAGTTCTTC
-,TRBJ2-5,TRBV5-4,-,CASSFPRETQYF,TGTGCCAGCAGCTTTCCCCGCGAGACCCAGTACTTC
-,TRBJ1-1,TRBV30,many,CAWSVQSRFFF,TGTGCCTGGAGTGTACAGTCGCGCTTTTTCTTT
-,TRBJ1-5,TRBV28,-,CASSSPGSNQPQHF,TGTGCCAGCAGTTCCCCGGGGAGCAATCAGCCCCAGCATTTT
-,TRBJ1-5,TRBV6-1,-,CASSVGGRGQSNQPQHF,TGTGCCAGCAGTGTTGGGGGGAGGGGCCAAAGCAATCAGCCCCAGCATTTT
-,TRBJ2-1,TRBV2,-,CASSEGVSSYNEQFF,TGTGCCAGCAGTGAGGGGGTGAGCTCCTACAATGAGCAGTTCTTC
-,TRBJ1-2,TRBV29-1,-,CSVVSGDGYTF,TGCAGCGTTGTATCCGGGGATGGCTACACCTTC
TRBD2,TRBJ2-5,TRBV10-3,-,CAIGQASGGVETQYF,TGTGCCATCGGGCAAGCTAGCGGGGGGGTAGAGACCCAGTACTTC